This is a list of T cell receptor beta chains from one sample in a study of T cell repertoires and Cas9 in healthy adults. Assay: immunoSEQ multiplex PCR; the TCRdb copy retains only in-frame clones and omits some. The sample comprises some 20,000 clones, less than 95% of which are singletons, and about 1.4% rests with the top ten. The source material was CD4+ effector T cells (CD127+, CD25-, CD137-, CD154-) from PBMCs; culture status not recorded. Source of these receptors: a human donor in good health. The CDR3 runs from the conserved cysteine through the conserved F or W. D genes are given only for firm matches. Clone size is shown for a subset of rows, as once, few, many or a class of expanded clone.

CDR3 DNA	CDR3 protein	D gene	V gene	clone size	J gene
TGTGCCAGCAGCTCCGGGGGGGACTACGAGCAGTACTTC	CASSSGGDYEQYF	TRBD2	TRBV11-3	-	TRBJ2-7
TGTGCCAGCAGTTTACCGGGACAAAAAGCTTTCTTT	CASSLPGQKAFF	-	TRBV28	-	TRBJ1-1
TGTGCCAGCACCCCAAGGGCAGGGTGGACAGATACGCAGTATTTT	CASTPRAGWTDTQYF	-	TRBV28	-	TRBJ2-3
TGTGCCAGTAGTATTCTCGGGGGTGACAGCTCCTACAATGAGCAGTTCTTC	CASSILGGDSSYNEQFF	-	TRBV19	-	TRBJ2-1
TGTGCCAGCCGACAGGGAGCTAACTATGGCTACACCTTC	CASRQGANYGYTF	TRBD1	TRBV18	-	TRBJ1-2
TGTGCCAGCAGCGGAGATAATCCCAATCAGCCCCAGCATTTT	CASSGDNPNQPQHF	-	TRBV7-8	once	TRBJ1-5
TGCGCCAGCAGCTTGGAGGCGGTTAACTATGGCTACACCTTC	CASSLEAVNYGYTF	-	TRBV5-1	once	TRBJ1-2
TGTGCCAGCAGTGAACCCCTTGGCGGGGGTGAAGCTTTCTTT	CASSEPLGGGEAFF	-	TRBV6-5	-	TRBJ1-1
TGTGCCAGCAGTGGGACTCTACCGGGGCCTATGGAGCTGTTTTTT	CASSGTLPGPMELFF	-	TRBV6-5	-	TRBJ2-2
TGTGCCAGCAGCGTAAGCACAGATACGCAGTATTTT	CASSVSTDTQYF	-	TRBV7-2	-	TRBJ2-3
TGCGCCAGCAGCTTAAGGGGGCAGGGGAGAGATACGCAGTATTTT	CASSLRGQGRDTQYF	TRBD1	TRBV5-1	once	TRBJ2-3
TGTGCCAGTAGTAGCCCACTAGCGGGAGGAGAGACCCAGTACTTC	CASSSPLAGGETQYF	TRBD2	TRBV19	-	TRBJ2-5
TGCAGTGCTAGACTTGGAGAGACCCAGTACTTC	CSARLGETQYF	-	TRBV20-1	-	TRBJ2-5
TGCGCCAGCAGTGAGTCGAAAGGGCCCCAGCCCCAGCATTTT	CASSESKGPQPQHF	-	TRBV10-1	-	TRBJ1-5
TGCGCCAGCAGTTTGTCAGATACGCAGTATTTT	CASSLSDTQYF	-	TRBV5-1	-	TRBJ2-3
TGTGCCAGCATTAACCCTCCGGGACGTATTATGTGGGTGAGTTCACCCCTCCACTTT	CASINPPGRIMWVSSPLHF	-	TRBV6-4	few	TRBJ1-6
TGTGCCAGCAGCCCCGGGCAGGGTAGCAATCAGCCCCAGCATTTT	CASSPGQGSNQPQHF	-	TRBV9	-	TRBJ1-5
TGTGCCAGCACTATAGCACAGGGGGCTAATTCACCCCTCCACTTT	CASTIAQGANSPLHF	TRBD1	TRBV28	once	TRBJ1-6
TGCGCCAGCAGCTCAAGCGGGGGATCCTACAATGAGCAGTTCTTC	CASSSSGGSYNEQFF	TRBD2	TRBV5-1	-	TRBJ2-1
TGTGCCAGCACTCTTGGGGGGGCCGGACACACTGAAGCTTTCTTT	CASTLGGAGHTEAFF	-	TRBV2	-	TRBJ1-1
TGTGCCTGGGACAAGAACACCGGGGAGCTGTTTTTT	CAWDKNTGELFF	-	TRBV30	-	TRBJ2-2
TGTGCCAGCAGCCTGGACAGCCAGAACACTGAAGCTTTCTTT	CASSLDSQNTEAFF	-	TRBV5-4	-	TRBJ1-1
TGTGCCAGCACCCCGTCGCCGACAGGGGGTGGATGGTATGACTACGAGCAGTACTTC	CASTPSPTGGGWYDYEQYF	TRBD1	TRBV2	-	TRBJ2-7
TGTGCCAGCAGTGAAGAACAGGGAATGAGGGGAAACACCATATATTTT	CASSEEQGMRGNTIYF	-	TRBV6-1	-	TRBJ1-3
TGTGCCAGCAGCCCCAGAGCCGCGAACACCGGGGAGCTGTTTTTT	CASSPRAANTGELFF	-	TRBV9	-	TRBJ2-2
TGTGCCAGCAGCTTGGAGCTTGCTGGTGAAGCTTTCTTT	CASSLELAGEAFF	-	TRBV5-5	-	TRBJ1-1
TGTGCCGGCAGCTTAGCCGAAATAGCGGGGACGGAGACCCAGTACTTC	CAGSLAEIAGTETQYF	TRBD2	TRBV7-9	-	TRBJ2-5
TGTGCCAGTCAGGAGACGGCCTGGATACACTATGGCTACACCTTC	CASQETAWIHYGYTF	-	TRBV19	-	TRBJ1-2
TGCAGCGCTCCCGGGGCCCACGAGCAGTACTTC	CSAPGAHEQYF	-	TRBV20-1	-	TRBJ2-7
TGTGCCATCTCAGCAGAGCCGGAATCTTACTACGAGCAGTACTTC	CAISAEPESYYEQYF	-	TRBV6-4	-	TRBJ2-7
TGTGCCAGCACCGACAGGGGGCAGCAGTTCTTC	CASTDRGQQFF	TRBD1	TRBV6-4	-	TRBJ2-1
TGTGCCAGCAGTGGGGCAGGGGGTAACACCGGGGAGCTGTTTTTT	CASSGAGGNTGELFF	TRBD1	TRBV2	-	TRBJ2-2
TGTGCCAGTAGTGTCCCGGGCACTGAAGCTTTCTTT	CASSVPGTEAFF	-	TRBV19	-	TRBJ1-1
TGTGCCAGCAGCTTACAGGGGGCCTCCTACAATGAGCAGTTCTTC	CASSLQGASYNEQFF	TRBD1	TRBV7-2	-	TRBJ2-1
TGTGCCAGCAGTTTGGACAGGGGCACAGATGGCTACACCTTC	CASSLDRGTDGYTF	TRBD1	TRBV28	once	TRBJ1-2
TGTGCCAGCTCACCACCGGGAAGCTCTGGAAACACCATATATTTT	CASSPPGSSGNTIYF	-	TRBV18	-	TRBJ1-3
TGTGCCAGCAGTTACGGGATCTCTGGGGCCAACGTCCTGACTTTC	CASSYGISGANVLTF	-	TRBV6-5	-	TRBJ2-6
TGTGCCAGCAGTCTCTCTCCTGGGCGACAGGGGTCCCCCGGGAGCCAAGAGACCCAGTACTTC	CASSLSPGRQGSPGSQETQYF	TRBD1	TRBV14	-	TRBJ2-5
TGTGCCAGCAGCCAAACTAGTCCGGGACTAGCAGGGAGAGCGGCAAATGAGCAGTTCTTC	CASSQTSPGLAGRAANEQFF	TRBD2	TRBV14	-	TRBJ2-1
TGTGCCAGCAGTGAGACGTTTGGAACAGGCTATCAGCCCCAGCATTTT	CASSETFGTGYQPQHF	-	TRBV6-1	-	TRBJ1-5
TGTGCCAGCAGGGTATTTCCGGGGAGGGATCAGCCCCAGCATTTT	CASRVFPGRDQPQHF	-	TRBV28	-	TRBJ1-5
TGTGCCAGCAGCAAAGTGGTTTGGACCAGTAGGGGAAACACCATATATTTT	CASSKVVWTSRGNTIYF	-	TRBV21-1	few	TRBJ1-3
TGTGCCAGCAGTTCAGGACAGGGTAAAGAGAACGCCTACGAGCAGTACTTC	CASSSGQGKENAYEQYF	TRBD1	TRBV27	-	TRBJ2-7
TGTGCAAGTCGCCGGGCCTCCTACGAGCAGTACTTC	CASRRASYEQYF	-	TRBV12-2	-	TRBJ2-7